This T cell receptor (beta chain) is drawn from a study of blood T cell repertoires in COVID-19. Study summary: The United States, Italy and Spain supplied acute and convalescent COVID-19 samples.

Original analysis: Estimated nucleated cell counts came from reference gene primer amplification. Some clones are missing from TCRdb's copy, which holds only in-frame ones; the method was immunoSEQ multiplex PCR. From that table come the V and J calls and clone size; the DNA was used to work out D and trimming. The sample includes 400,000 to 550,000 clones, roughly 90% of them seen just once. The germline gives CDR1 ENHRY, CDR2 SYGVKD. The CDR3 length is 16 residues. V lost 0 bases and J lost 5; bases outside the gene matches: 7. V and J are TRBV10-3 and TRBJ2-1, with TRBD1 matching over 7 bases. This receptor was taken from a woman aged 25 to 39 with acute or convalescent COVID-19. The sample was peripheral blood. The CDR3 DNA is TGTGCCATCAGTGAGTCGACAGGGCCATCCAACAATGAGCAGTTCTTC. It specifies CAISESTGPSNNEQFF.